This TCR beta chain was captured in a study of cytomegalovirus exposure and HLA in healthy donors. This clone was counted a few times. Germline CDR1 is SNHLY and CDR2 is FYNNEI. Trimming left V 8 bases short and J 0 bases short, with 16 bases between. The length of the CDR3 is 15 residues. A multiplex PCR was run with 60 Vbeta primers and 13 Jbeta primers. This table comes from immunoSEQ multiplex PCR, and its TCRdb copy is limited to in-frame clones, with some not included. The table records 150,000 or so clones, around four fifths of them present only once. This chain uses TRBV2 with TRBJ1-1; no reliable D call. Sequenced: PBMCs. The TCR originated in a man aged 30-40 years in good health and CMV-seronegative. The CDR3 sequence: CASVGVGGMNTEAFF. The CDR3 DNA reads TGTGCCAGCGTGGGTGTGGGCGGGATGAACACTGAAGCTTTCTTT.